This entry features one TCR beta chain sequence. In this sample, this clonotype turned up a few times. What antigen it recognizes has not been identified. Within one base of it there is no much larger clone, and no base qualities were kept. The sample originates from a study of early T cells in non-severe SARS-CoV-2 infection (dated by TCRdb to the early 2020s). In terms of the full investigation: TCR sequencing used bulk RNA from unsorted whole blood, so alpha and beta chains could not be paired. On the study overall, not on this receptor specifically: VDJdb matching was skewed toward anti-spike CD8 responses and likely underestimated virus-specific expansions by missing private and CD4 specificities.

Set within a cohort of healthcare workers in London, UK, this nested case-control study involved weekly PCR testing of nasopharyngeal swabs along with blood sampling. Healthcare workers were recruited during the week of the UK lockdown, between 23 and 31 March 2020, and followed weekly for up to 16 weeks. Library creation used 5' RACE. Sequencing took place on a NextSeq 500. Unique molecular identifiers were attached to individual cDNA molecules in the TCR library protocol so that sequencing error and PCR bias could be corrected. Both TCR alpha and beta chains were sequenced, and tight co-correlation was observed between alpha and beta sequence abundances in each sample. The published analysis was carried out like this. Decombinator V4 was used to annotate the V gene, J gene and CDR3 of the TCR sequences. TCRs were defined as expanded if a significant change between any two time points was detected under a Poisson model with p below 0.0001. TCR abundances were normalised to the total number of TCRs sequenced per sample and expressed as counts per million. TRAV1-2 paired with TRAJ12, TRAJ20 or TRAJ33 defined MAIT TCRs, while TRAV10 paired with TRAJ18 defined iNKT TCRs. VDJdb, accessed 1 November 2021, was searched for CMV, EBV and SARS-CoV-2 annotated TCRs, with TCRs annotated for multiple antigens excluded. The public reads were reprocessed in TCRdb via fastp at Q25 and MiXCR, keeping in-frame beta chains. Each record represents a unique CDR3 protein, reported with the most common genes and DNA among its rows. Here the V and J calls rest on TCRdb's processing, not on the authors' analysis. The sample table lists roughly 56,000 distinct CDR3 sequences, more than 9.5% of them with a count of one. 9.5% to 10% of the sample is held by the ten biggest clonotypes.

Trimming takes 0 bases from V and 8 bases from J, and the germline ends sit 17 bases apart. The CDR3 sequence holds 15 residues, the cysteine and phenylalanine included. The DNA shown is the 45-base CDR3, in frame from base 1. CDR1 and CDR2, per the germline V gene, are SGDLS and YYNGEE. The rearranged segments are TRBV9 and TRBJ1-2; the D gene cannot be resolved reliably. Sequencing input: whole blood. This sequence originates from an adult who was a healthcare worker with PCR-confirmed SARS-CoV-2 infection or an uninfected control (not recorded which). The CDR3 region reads CASSVDLAPAGGYTF. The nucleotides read TGTGCCAGCAGCGTAGATCTGGCGCCAGCAGGCGGCTACACCTTC.